This passage covers 4 T cell receptor beta chains from one sample sequenced in a study of human T cells and chemical hapten exposure. From the RACE reads, TCRdb called clonotypes with MiXCR, one entry per CDR3 protein. The sample has about 120,000 distinct CDR3 sequences; roughly 13% are singletons. Time point denoted: patch test 1, 2 weeks after DPC sensitization. Treatment indicated: therapeutic diphenylcyclopropenone sensitization with weekly scalp DPC. The material sequenced was whole blood, taken in connection with sensitization to the hapten diphenylcyclopropenone (DPC). These receptors were collected from a man aged 18 to 35 with alopecia areata. Some clones in this sample may be carry-over from other donors' samples.

This clonotype was picked up many times. The CDR3 is CSASRQGIPEAFF. The CDR3, as DNA: TGCAGTGCTAGTAGGCAGGGTATTCCTGAAGCTTTCTTT. The chain uses TRBV20-1 and TRBJ1-1, with TRBD1 as a possible D gene (5 bases). Germline CDR1 DFQATT, CDR2 SNEGSKA (reference sequence). The CDR3 has 13 amino acids. V was clipped by 3 bases and J by 6 bases, with 14 bases between them.

This clonotype was counted a few times. The chain joins TRBV20-1 to TRBJ1-1, with D hard to call. The ends were cut back, 3 bases at V and 5 bases at J, with 19 bases in the middle. Germline lookup yields CDR1 DFQATT and CDR2 SNEGSKA (reference sequence). This CDR3 is built from 15 residues. The CDR3 spells CSARSLLGSGTEAFF. The CDR3 nucleotides read TGCAGTGCTAGGTCCTTACTTGGTTCGGGAACTGAAGCTTTCTTT.

Many counts were recorded for this clonotype. The chain recombines TRBV20-1 with TRBJ2-1; no reliable D call. Germline V CDR1 and CDR2: DFQATT, SNEGSKA (reference sequence). Trimming stripped 0 bases from V and 7 bases from J, with 4 bases between. The CDR3 has 11 residues. DNA of the CDR3: TGCAGTGCTAGAGAGGAGAATGAGCAGTTCTTC. It specifies CSAREENEQFF.

The table lists this clonotype with a few counts. V usage is TRBV7-2 and J usage is TRBJ2-7; D could derive from TRBD1 or TRBD2 (7 bases each). The germline CDR1 and CDR2 sequences are SGHTA and FQGNSA. Trimming removed 5 bases at V and 11 bases at J, with 19 bases between. This CDR3 is 13 amino acids long. CDR3 amino acids: CASSPRGGPAEYF. CDR3 DNA sequence: TGTGCCAGCAGCCCCAGGGGGGGCCCTGCGGAGTACTTC. Using reference TRBV7-2 and TRBJ2-7 for the parts outside the CDR3, the full variable domain is GAGVSQSPSNKVTEKGKDVELRCDPISGHTALYWYRQSLGQGLEFLIYFQGNSAPDKSGLPSDRFSAERTGGSVSTLTIQRTQQEDSAVYLCASSPRGGPAEYFGPGTRLTVT.